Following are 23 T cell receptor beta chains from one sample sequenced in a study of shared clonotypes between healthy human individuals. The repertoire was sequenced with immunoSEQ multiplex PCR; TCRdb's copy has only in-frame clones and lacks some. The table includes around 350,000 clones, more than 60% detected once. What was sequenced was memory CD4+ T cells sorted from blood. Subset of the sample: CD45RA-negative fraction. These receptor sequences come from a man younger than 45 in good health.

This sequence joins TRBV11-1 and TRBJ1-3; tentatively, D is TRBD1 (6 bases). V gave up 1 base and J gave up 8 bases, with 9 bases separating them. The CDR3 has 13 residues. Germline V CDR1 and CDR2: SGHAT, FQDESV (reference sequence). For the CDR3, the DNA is TGTGCCAGCAGCTTAGTTTCAGGGGACACCATATATTTT. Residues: CASSLVSGDTIYF.

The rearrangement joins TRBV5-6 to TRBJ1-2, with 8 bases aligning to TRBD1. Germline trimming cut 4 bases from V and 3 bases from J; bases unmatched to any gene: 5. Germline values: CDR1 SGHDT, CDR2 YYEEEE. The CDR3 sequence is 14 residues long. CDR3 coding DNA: TGTGCCAGCAGCCCCGGACAGGGCTACTATGGCTACACCTTC. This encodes CASSPGQGYYGYTF.

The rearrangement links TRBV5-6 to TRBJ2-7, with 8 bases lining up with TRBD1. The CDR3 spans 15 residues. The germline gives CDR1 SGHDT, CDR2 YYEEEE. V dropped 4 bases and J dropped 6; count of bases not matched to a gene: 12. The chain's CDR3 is CASSPWTGSLGEQYF. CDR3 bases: TGTGCCAGCAGCCCCTGGACAGGGTCCCTAGGCGAGCAGTACTTC.

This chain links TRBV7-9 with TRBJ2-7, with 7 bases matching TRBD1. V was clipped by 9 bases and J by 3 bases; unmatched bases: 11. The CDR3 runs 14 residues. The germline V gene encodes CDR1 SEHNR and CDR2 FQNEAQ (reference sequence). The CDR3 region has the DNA TGTGCCAGGGAAGACGACAGGGAAGGCTACGAGCAGTACTTC. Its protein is CAREDDREGYEQYF.

CDR3 residues: CASSQRQGSDTQYF. CDR3 sequence (DNA): TGTGCCAGCAGCCAAAGACAGGGTTCAGATACGCAGTATTTT. V usage is TRBV11-2 and J usage is TRBJ2-3; 7 bases align to TRBD1. The CDR3 totals 14 residues. Germline-derived CDR1 and CDR2 are SGHAT and FQNNGV. V gave up 5 bases and J gave up 4 bases; unmatched junction bases: 6.

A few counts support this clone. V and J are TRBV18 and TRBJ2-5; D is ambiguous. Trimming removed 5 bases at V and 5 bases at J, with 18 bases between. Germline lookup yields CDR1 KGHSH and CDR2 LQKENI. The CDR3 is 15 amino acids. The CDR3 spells CASSIGFGYEETQYF. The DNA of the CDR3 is TGTGCCAGCTCAATAGGGTTCGGGTATGAGGAGACCCAGTACTTC. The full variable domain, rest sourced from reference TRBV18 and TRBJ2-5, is NAGVMQNPRHLVRRRGQEARLRCSPMKGHSHVYWYRQLPEEGLKFMVYLQKENIIDESGMPKERFSAEFPKEGPSILRIQQVVRGDSAAYFCASSIGFGYEETQYFGPGTRLLVL.

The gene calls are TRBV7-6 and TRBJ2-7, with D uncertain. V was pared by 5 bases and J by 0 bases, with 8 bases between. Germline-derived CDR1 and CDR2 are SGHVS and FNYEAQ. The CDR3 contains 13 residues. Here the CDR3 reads CASSPVGSYEQYF. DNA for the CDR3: TGTGCCAGCAGCCCCGTGGGCTCCTACGAGCAGTACTTC.

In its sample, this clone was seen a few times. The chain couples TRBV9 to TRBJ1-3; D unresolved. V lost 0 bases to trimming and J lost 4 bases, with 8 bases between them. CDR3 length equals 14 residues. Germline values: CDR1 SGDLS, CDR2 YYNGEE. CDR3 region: CASSVEGTGNTIYF. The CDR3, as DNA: TGTGCCAGCAGCGTAGAAGGAACGGGAAACACCATATATTTT. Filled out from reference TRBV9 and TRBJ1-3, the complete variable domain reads DSGVTQTPKHLITATGQRVTLRCSPRSGDLSVYWYQQSLDQGLQFLIQYYNGEERAKGNILERFSAQQFPDLHSELNLSSLELGDSALYFCASSVEGTGNTIYFGEGSWLTVV.

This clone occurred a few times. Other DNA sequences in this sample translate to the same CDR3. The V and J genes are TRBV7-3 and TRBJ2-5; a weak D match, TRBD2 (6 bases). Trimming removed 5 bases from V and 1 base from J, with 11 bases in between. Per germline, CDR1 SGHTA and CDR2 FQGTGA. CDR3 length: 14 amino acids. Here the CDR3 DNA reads TGTGCCAGCAGCCCAACGGGACTCCAAGAGACCCAGTACTTC. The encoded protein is CASSPTGLQETQYF. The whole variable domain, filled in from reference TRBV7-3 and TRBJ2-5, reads GAGVSQTPSNKVTEKGKYVELRCDPISGHTALYWYRQSLGQGPEFLIYFQGTGAADDSGLPNDRFFAVRPEGSVSTLKIQRTERGDSAVYLCASSPTGLQETQYFGPGTRLLVL.

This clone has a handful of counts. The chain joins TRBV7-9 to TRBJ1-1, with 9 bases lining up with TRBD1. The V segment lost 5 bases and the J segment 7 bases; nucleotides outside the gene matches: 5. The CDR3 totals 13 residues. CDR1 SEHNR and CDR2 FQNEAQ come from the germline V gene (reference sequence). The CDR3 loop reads CASSRDRDGEAFF. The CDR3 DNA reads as TGTGCCAGCAGCAGGGACAGGGATGGTGAAGCTTTCTTT.

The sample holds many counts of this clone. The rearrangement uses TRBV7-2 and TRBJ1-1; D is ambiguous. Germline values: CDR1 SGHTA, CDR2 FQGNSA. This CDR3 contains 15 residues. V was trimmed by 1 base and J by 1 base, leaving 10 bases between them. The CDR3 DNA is TGTGCCAGCAGCTTAGATTGGGTCACGAACACTGAAGCTTTCTTT. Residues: CASSLDWVTNTEAFF.

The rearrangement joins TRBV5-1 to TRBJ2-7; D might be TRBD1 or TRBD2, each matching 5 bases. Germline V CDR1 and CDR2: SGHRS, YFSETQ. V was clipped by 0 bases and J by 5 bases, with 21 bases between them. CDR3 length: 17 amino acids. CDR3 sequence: CASSLGDMGPSGHEQYF. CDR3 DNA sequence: TGCGCCAGCAGCTTGGGGGATATGGGTCCTTCGGGGCACGAGCAGTACTTC.

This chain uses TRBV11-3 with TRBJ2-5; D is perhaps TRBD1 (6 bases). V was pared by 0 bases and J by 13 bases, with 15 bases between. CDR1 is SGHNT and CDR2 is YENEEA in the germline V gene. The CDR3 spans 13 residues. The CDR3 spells CASSLDAQGRRYF. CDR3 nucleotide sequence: TGTGCCAGCAGCTTAGATGCCCAGGGGCGCCGGTACTTC.

CDR3 DNA sequence: TGTGCCAGCTCACCGTCCAGTACGGGCAAAGCCGGGGAGCTGTTTTTT. Translating it yields CASSPSSTGKAGELFF. The chain links TRBV18 to TRBJ2-2; D is unresolved. The germline gives CDR1 KGHSH, CDR2 LQKENI. The CDR3 has 16 amino acids. Trimming cost V 3 bases and J 6 bases, with 17 bases left between them.

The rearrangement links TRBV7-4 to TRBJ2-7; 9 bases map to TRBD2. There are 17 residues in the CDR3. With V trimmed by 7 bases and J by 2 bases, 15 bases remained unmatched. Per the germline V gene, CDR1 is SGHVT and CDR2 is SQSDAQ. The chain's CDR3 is CASTPGRLADFTYEQYF. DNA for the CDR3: TGTGCCAGCACCCCTGGCCGACTAGCGGATTTTACCTACGAGCAGTACTTC.

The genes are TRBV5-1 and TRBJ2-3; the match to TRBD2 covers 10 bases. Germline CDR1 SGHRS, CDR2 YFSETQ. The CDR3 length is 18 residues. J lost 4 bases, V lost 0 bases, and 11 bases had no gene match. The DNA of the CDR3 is TGCGCCAGCAGCTTGGACACTAGCGGGAAGGGTTCTGCAGATACGCAGTATTTT. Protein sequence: CASSLDTSGKGSADTQYF. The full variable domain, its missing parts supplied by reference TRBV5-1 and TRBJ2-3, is KAGVTQTPRYLIKTRGQQVTLSCSPISGHRSVSWYQQTPGQGLQFLFEYFSETQRNKGNFPGRFSGRQFSNSRSEMNVSTLELGDSALYLCASSLDTSGKGSADTQYFGPGTRLTVL.

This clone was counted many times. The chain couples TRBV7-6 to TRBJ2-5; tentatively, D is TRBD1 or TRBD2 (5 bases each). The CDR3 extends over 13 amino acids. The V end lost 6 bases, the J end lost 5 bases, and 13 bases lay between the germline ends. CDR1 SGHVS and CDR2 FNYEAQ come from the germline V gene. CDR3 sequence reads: CASSPARGETQYF. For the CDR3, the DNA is TGTGCCAGCAGTCCTGCCCGGGGCGAGACCCAGTACTTC. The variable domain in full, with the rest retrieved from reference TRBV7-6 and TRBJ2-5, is GAGVSQSPRYKVTKRGQDVALRCDPISGHVSLYWYRQALGQGPEFLTYFNYEAQQDKSGLPNDRFSAERPEGSISTLTIQRTEQRDSAMYRCASSPARGETQYFGPGTRLLVL.

CDR3 region: CASSPRGLTDTQYF. The CDR3 nucleotides read TGTGCCAGCAGCCCACGCGGGCTTACAGATACGCAGTATTTT. The rearrangement uses TRBV7-6 and TRBJ2-3; D possibly corresponds to TRBD2 (5 bases). Trimming removed 5 bases from V and 3 bases from J, with 12 bases in between. The germline CDR1 and CDR2 sequences are SGHVS and FNYEAQ. The CDR3 length is 14 residues. Looking up the rest from reference TRBV7-6 and TRBJ2-3 gives the full variable domain: GAGVSQSPRYKVTKRGQDVALRCDPISGHVSLYWYRQALGQGPEFLTYFNYEAQQDKSGLPNDRFSAERPEGSISTLTIQRTEQRDSAMYRCASSPRGLTDTQYFGPGTRLTVL.

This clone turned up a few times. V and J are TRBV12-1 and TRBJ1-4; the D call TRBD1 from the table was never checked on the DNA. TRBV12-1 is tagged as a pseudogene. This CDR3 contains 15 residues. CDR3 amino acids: CASSFLAQGNEKLFF. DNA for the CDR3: TGTGCCAGCAGCTTCCTGGCTCAGGGGAATGAAAAACTGTTTTTT.

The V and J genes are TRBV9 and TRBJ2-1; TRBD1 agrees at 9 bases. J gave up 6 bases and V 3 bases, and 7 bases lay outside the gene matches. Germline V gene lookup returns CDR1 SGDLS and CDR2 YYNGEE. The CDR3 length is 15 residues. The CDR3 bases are TGTGCCAGCAGCGCCAGACAGGGGGTGGGCAATGAGCAGTTCTTC. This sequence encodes CASSARQGVGNEQFF. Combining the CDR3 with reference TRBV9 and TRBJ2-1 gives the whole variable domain DSGVTQTPKHLITATGQRVTLRCSPRSGDLSVYWYQQSLDQGLQFLIQYYNGEERAKGNILERFSAQQFPDLHSELNLSSLELGDSALYFCASSARQGVGNEQFFGPGTRLTVL.

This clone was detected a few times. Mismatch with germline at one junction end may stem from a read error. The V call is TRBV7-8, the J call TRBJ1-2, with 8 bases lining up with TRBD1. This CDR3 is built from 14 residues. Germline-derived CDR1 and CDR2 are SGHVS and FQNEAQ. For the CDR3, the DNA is TGTGCCAGCAGCTTAAACGGACAGGGACTCTCGGGTGACTTC. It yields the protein CASSLNGQGLSGDF.

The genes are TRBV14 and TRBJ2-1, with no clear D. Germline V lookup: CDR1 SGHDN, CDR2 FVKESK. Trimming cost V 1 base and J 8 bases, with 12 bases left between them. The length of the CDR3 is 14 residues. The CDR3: CASSQGPSWYEQFF. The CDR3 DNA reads TGTGCCAGCAGCCAAGGACCCAGTTGGTATGAGCAGTTCTTC.

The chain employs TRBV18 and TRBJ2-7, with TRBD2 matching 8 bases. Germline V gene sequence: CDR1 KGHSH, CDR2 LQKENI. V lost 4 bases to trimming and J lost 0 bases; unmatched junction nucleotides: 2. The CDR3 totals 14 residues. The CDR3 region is CASSQSGSSYEQYF. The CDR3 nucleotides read TGTGCCAGCTCACAGAGCGGGAGCTCCTACGAGCAGTACTTC.